These T cell receptor beta chains were read from a single sample in a study of CD8 T cells in ankylosing spondylitis. TCRdb itself ran the 5' RACE reads through MiXCR, one entry per CDR3 protein. The table lists about 800,000 distinct CDR3 sequences, approximately 10% of them singletons. Material: blood, either unsorted or a sorted T cell fraction (not recorded which). The receptors were gathered from a male donor with ankylosing spondylitis. The CDR3 runs from the conserved cysteine through the conserved F or W. The D gene is left open where the match is weak. Not every row has a clone size; where given, it reads once, few, many or a size class.

D | size | J | V | DNA | CDR3
. | many | TRBJ2-5 | TRBV3-1 | TGTGCCAGCAGCCCCATCCAAACAGGGAGAGGGGAGACCCAGTACTTC | CASSPIQTGRGETQYF
TRBD2 | . | TRBJ2-5 | TRBV5-1 | TGCGCCAGCAGCGTGATAGCGGGGGAGCAAGAGACCCAGTACTTC | CASSVIAGEQETQYF
TRBD1 | . | TRBJ1-2 | TRBV2 | TGTGCCAGCGGGACAGTACTTGGCTACACCTTC | CASGTVLGYTF
. | . | TRBJ1-6 | TRBV7-2 | TGTGCCAGCAGCCCAGCCCTTAATTCACCCCTCCACTTT | CASSPALNSPLHF
. | few | TRBJ2-1 | TRBV30 | TGTGCCTGGAGTGTACGTGGGAGTTTTTACAATGAGCAGTTCTTC | CAWSVRGSFYNEQFF
. | . | TRBJ2-1 | TRBV19 | TGTGCCAGTAGTATGAGGGCAGCCTCCTACAATGAGCAGTTCTTC | CASSMRAASYNEQFF
TRBD1 | few | TRBJ1-3 | TRBV20-1 | TGCAGTGCCCCGGACAGGGCTGACACCATATATTTT | CSAPDRADTIYF
. | few | TRBJ2-2 | TRBV27 | TGTGCCAGCAAAAATGAGGGCTCGGGCCTGAACACCGGGGAGCTGTTTTTT | CASKNEGSGLNTGELFF
. | . | TRBJ2-4 | TRBV7-2 | TGTGCCAGCAGCCCTGGTGGGGGAATAAGTGGCATTCAGTACTTC | CASSPGGGISGIQYF
TRBD1 | . | TRBJ1-1 | TRBV12-3/TRBV12-4 | TGTGCCAGCAGACCTCGGACAGGGAACACTGAAGCTTTCTTT | CASRPRTGNTEAFF
TRBD1 | few | TRBJ1-1 | TRBV27 | TGTGCCAGCACAACAGGGGGCTTCTTGAACACTGAAGCTTTCTTT | CASTTGGFLNTEAFF
. | many | TRBJ2-7 | TRBV27 | TGTGCCAGCGCGAGAAAGACAGGGTTTGGCCTAGCGGAGGGTTACGAGCAGTACTTC | CASARKTGFGLAEGYEQYF
. | few | TRBJ2-5 | TRBV4-3 | TGCGCCAGCAGCCAAGGAGGGGCAGGGCAAGAGACCCAGTACTTC | CASSQGGAGQETQYF
TRBD2 | few | TRBJ2-5 | TRBV20-1 | TGCAGTGCTAGAGATCCCTCGGGGGGAGAGACCCAGTACTTC | CSARDPSGGETQYF
. | few | TRBJ1-4 | TRBV12-3/TRBV12-4 | TGTGCCAGCAGTGCCCCCCAGGGAACTAATGAAAAACTGTTTTTT | CASSAPQGTNEKLFF
. | . | TRBJ1-2 | TRBV27 | TGTGCCAGCAGTTTATCGGGATATAGGGATCCCCATTTGGGCTACACCTTC | CASSLSGYRDPHLGYTF
. | few | TRBJ2-3 | TRBV27 | TGTGCCAGCAAGTGGCAGGGGTTTGTAGATACGCAGTATTTT | CASKWQGFVDTQYF
. | . | TRBJ1-2 | TRBV29-1 | TGCAGCGTTTCAGAAGGCTATGGCTACACCTTC | CSVSEGYGYTF
. | few | TRBJ2-7 | TRBV30 | TGTGCCTGGAGTGGGGTAGGGGGGGCCTACGAGCAGTACTTC | CAWSGVGGAYEQYF
TRBD2 | few | TRBJ2-3 | TRBV4-2 | TGTGCCAGCAGCCAGATCGGGACTAGCGGCTTCACAGATACGCAGTATTTT | CASSQIGTSGFTDTQYF
TRBD2 | few | TRBJ2-1 | TRBV9 | TGTGCCAGCAGCGTAACCCCCTTGGTGTGGAGCGGGATCAATGAGCAGTTCTTC | CASSVTPLVWSGINEQFF
TRBD1 | few | TRBJ1-1 | TRBV10-3 | TGTGCCATCCAAGACAGGGTGGGGAACACTGAAGCTTTCTTT | CAIQDRVGNTEAFF
TRBD1 | . | TRBJ1-3 | TRBV6-1 | TGTGCCAGCAGTGAAGCCAATACAGGGGTCGGAAACACCATATATTTT | CASSEANTGVGNTIYF
. | . | TRBJ2-3 | TRBV11-2 | TGTGCCAGCAGCTTAGGGGGAGTGGGGTATACGCAGTATTTT | CASSLGGVGYTQYF
TRBD2 | few | TRBJ2-3 | TRBV12-5 | TGTGCTAGTGGTCAAGCGGGAGGTGTTGATACGCAGTATTTT | CASGQAGGVDTQYF
. | few | TRBJ2-3 | TRBV5-5 | TGTGCCAGCAGCCCGATCAGCGGCCACACAGATACGCAGTATTTT | CASSPISGHTDTQYF
TRBD1 | many | TRBJ2-7 | TRBV29-1 | TGCAGCGTTAGGGACAGGGGGCCGAACGAGCAGTACTTC | CSVRDRGPNEQYF
TRBD1 | many | TRBJ2-1 | TRBV7-3 | TGTGCCAGCGGCAGGGGGTACAATGAGCAGTTCTTC | CASGRGYNEQFF
. | many | TRBJ1-4 | TRBV6-6 | TGTGCCAGCAGTCGGGAGCCGACGGGGTCACTGTTTTTT | CASSREPTGSLFF
TRBD1 | many | TRBJ1-1 | TRBV6-5 | TGTGCCAGCAGCCCCGGACAGGGGAAAGCTTTCTTT | CASSPGQGKAFF
. | many | TRBJ1-1 | TRBV20-1 | TGCAGTGCTGGCGGGGGGAACACTGAAGCTTTCTTT | CSAGGGNTEAFF